Below, one T cell receptor beta chain is given with its context. Trimming shortened V by 6 bases and J by 4 bases, and 19 bases separated the two germline ends. The CDR3 is 15 amino acids. Germline loops: CDR1 SQVTM, CDR2 ANQGSEA. The data derive from a study of T cell repertoires in cytomegalovirus infection. From the reads, TCRdb called clonotypes with MiXCR, one entry per CDR3 protein. Among 500,000 or so distinct CDR3 sequences, 16% were seen once, and the ten largest hold about 24%. This TCR was recovered from a human donor in good health (CMV status not recorded). Some clones in this sample may be carry-over from other donors' samples. Sample: CD8+ T cells from PBMCs. The chain links TRBV29-1 to TRBJ2-1; either TRBD1 or TRBD2 may fit D (6 bases each). The CDR3 sequence is CSVADLGGTYNEQFF. The DNA for the CDR3 is TGCAGCGTCGCCGACTTGGGCGGGACATACAATGAGCAGTTCTTC.